This record looks at one TCR beta chain sequence and its context. These data are taken from a study of shared T cell receptors in the human thymus. Clones were read by immunoSEQ multiplex PCR, and TCRdb kept only the in-frame ones, dropping some. This sample has around 730,000 clones, with approximately 85% found just once. The same sample was also used in a study of human thymus T cells. Turning to that study: During corrective heart surgery, resections were taken, and the thymus tissue came from them.

Sequenced material: thymocytes. The clonotype was recovered from a girl less than two years old with a congenital heart defect.

As DNA, the CDR3 is TGTGCCAGCAGCCAGGACAGGGACGAGCAGTACTTC. Translating it yields CASSQDRDEQYF. This chain uses TRBV5-6 with TRBJ2-7; 8 bases are a match to TRBD1. Per the germline V gene, CDR1 is SGHDT and CDR2 is YYEEEE. The V and J ends lost 4 bases and 5 bases, in that order; junction bases with no gene match: 2. The CDR3 loop spans 12 amino acids.